A selection of T cell receptor beta chains follows, all from one sample in a study of T cells after yellow fever vaccination. In TCRdb, the 5' RACE reads were re-called with MiXCR into one record per CDR3 protein. The data contain over 150,000 distinct CDR3 sequences, roughly 6.2% of them singletons. Sequenced here: CD4+ T cells sorted from PBMCs, sampled on the day of the first yellow fever vaccination. The receptor set was obtained from a man between 18 and 35 years old who received the YFV17D yellow fever vaccine. CDR3s include the opening cysteine and the closing phenylalanine or tryptophan. D genes are given only for firm matches. Where a row states a size, it is once, few, many or the class of an expanded clone; other rows omit it.

D	V	J	size	DNA	CDR3
TRBD2	TRBV20-1	TRBJ2-4	many	TGCAGTGCTAGGGGGGGGAACATTCAGTACTTC	CSARGGNIQYF
.	TRBV7-8	TRBJ1-5	few	TGTGCCAGCAGCTCAAGCAGGGCGGGCCAGCCCCAGCATTTT	CASSSSRAGQPQHF
.	TRBV27	TRBJ1-1	.	TGTGCCAGCAGTTTAAATACCAGGCGCGCTGAAGCTTTCTTT	CASSLNTRRAEAFF
.	TRBV4-2	TRBJ1-3	few	TGTGCCAGCAGCCAAGGTACCCCGGGAAACACCATATATTTT	CASSQGTPGNTIYF
.	TRBV6-5	TRBJ2-5	many	TGTGCCAGCAGTTCTTGGCGGGGTGGGGAGACCCAGTACTTC	CASSSWRGGETQYF
TRBD2	TRBV2	TRBJ2-7	many	TGTGCCAGCAGGGCCGGGGGGGCCATTCGTGAGCAGTACTTC	CASRAGGAIREQYF
.	TRBV5-1	TRBJ2-3	.	TGCGCCAGCAGCTTATATATAACACCGGGACTCCGCAGCCCTTATACGCAGTATTTT	CASSLYITPGLRSPYTQYF
.	TRBV5-1	TRBJ2-3	many	TGCGCCAGCAGCCCCCGGTATAGAGGCGATACGCAGTATTTT	CASSPRYRGDTQYF
TRBD2	TRBV7-2	TRBJ2-1	few	TGTGCCAGCAGCTTTTACCAGCGGGGGAGGGATGAGCAGTTCTTC	CASSFYQRGRDEQFF
.	TRBV6-6	TRBJ2-1	many	TGTGCCAGCAGCCCACGGGGAAAAGGGGAGCAGTTCTTC	CASSPRGKGEQFF
TRBD1	TRBV5-6	TRBJ1-6	many	TGTGCCAGCAGCCGCTACAGGGGCGCCTCACCCCTCCACTTT	CASSRYRGASPLHF
TRBD1	TRBV20-1	TRBJ1-4	many	TGCAGTGCAGGAGGGGACAGCTATGAAAAACTGTTTTTT	CSAGGDSYEKLFF
.	TRBV7-2	TRBJ1-1	many	TGTGCCAGCAGCAAGGACAGAAACACTGAAGCTTTCTTT	CASSKDRNTEAFF
TRBD2	TRBV7-2	TRBJ2-7	.	TGTGCCAGCAGCCCCAGGAGCGGGGCCAACTACGAGCAGTACTTC	CASSPRSGANYEQYF
TRBD1	TRBV5-1	TRBJ2-3	.	TGCGCCAGCAGCTTGTTACAGGGGGCGCGGGTGGATACGCAGTATTTT	CASSLLQGARVDTQYF
.	TRBV12-3/TRBV12-4	TRBJ1-4	few	TGTGCCAGCAGTTTGGGGTCCGGCGGGGAAGGAAAACTGTTTTTT	CASSLGSGGEGKLFF
TRBD2	TRBV5-1	TRBJ2-1	.	TGCGCCAGCAGCTTGCTCTCCCTAGCGGGGGGGAGCAATGAGCAGTTCTTC	CASSLLSLAGGSNEQFF
.	TRBV7-3	TRBJ1-1	few	TGTGCCAGCAGCTACGGCAGGGGTCAAGCTTTCTTT	CASSYGRGQAFF
TRBD2	TRBV10-1	TRBJ2-1	many	TGCGCCAGCAGCGGACTAGCGGGGTCGGTTGAGCAGTTCTTC	CASSGLAGSVEQFF
.	TRBV18	TRBJ1-4	few	TGTGCCAGCTCGCAAGTAGAGGGGAGGATTAATGAAAAACTGTTTTTT	CASSQVEGRINEKLFF
.	TRBV5-1	TRBJ2-2	many	TGCGCCAGCAGGCCCGGAAGCAGGGGCACCGGGGAGCTGTTTTTT	CASRPGSRGTGELFF
TRBD2	TRBV11-2	TRBJ2-5	few	TGTGCCAGCAGCGGGTTAGCGGGGCCCTTCCAAGAGACCCAGTACTTC	CASSGLAGPFQETQYF
TRBD1	TRBV10-3	TRBJ2-1	few	TGTGCCATCAGTGACTCGACAGGGGAACCTGAGCAGTTCTTC	CAISDSTGEPEQFF
TRBD2	TRBV4-2	TRBJ2-3	many	TGTGCCAGCAGCCAAGAATTTAGGGCTAGCGGGGGCCTCACAGATACGCAGTATTTT	CASSQEFRASGGLTDTQYF
TRBD1	TRBV5-1	TRBJ1-1	many	TGCGCCAGCCAGGGACAGCAGAACACTGAAGCTTTCTTT	CASQGQQNTEAFF
.	TRBV7-3	TRBJ1-1	many	TGTGCCAGCAGCGAGAATACAGGGACTGAAGCTTTCTTT	CASSENTGTEAFF
.	TRBV7-6	TRBJ2-6	.	TGTGCCAGCGGCTCTAAGGCCAACGTCCTGACTTTC	CASGSKANVLTF
.	TRBV5-1	TRBJ2-7	many	TGCGCCAGCAGCTTGGCCGGCACTCCTGAGCAGTACTTC	CASSLAGTPEQYF
.	TRBV12-3/TRBV12-4	TRBJ1-2	.	TGTGCCAGCAGTTTAGCGAGCGGTGGCTACACCTTC	CASSLASGGYTF
TRBD1	TRBV5-1	TRBJ2-1	.	TGCGCCAGCTACCCTGACTCTAGGGGGCCCCCAGGAGATGAGCAGTTCTTC	CASYPDSRGPPGDEQFF
.	TRBV5-1	TRBJ2-7	few	TGCGCCAGCAGCGCCCACGGGGTCTACGAGCAGTACTTC	CASSAHGVYEQYF
.	TRBV4-2	TRBJ2-5	few	TGTGCCAGCAGCCAATTAGGCCTAGCGTCGAGCGCCCAGTACTTC	CASSQLGLASSAQYF
.	TRBV7-3	TRBJ2-7	few	TGTGCCAGCAGCTTAGTGGACAAGTCCGAGCAGTACTTC	CASSLVDKSEQYF
.	TRBV18	TRBJ1-6	.	TGTGCCAGCTCACCCCAGGATTCACCCCTCCACTTT	CASSPQDSPLHF
.	TRBV29-1	TRBJ2-3	.	TGCAGCGTCGAGGCAGGGGGGACAGATACGCAGTATTTT	CSVEAGGTDTQYF
.	TRBV5-1	TRBJ2-1	.	TGCGCCAGCAGCTTGGGGGCCCCCCTCTACAATGAGCAGTTCTTC	CASSLGAPLYNEQFF
TRBD2	TRBV20-1	TRBJ2-1	many	TGCAGTGCTAGAGAAAATTGGGGGGGGAGCTCCTACAATGAGCAGTTCTTC	CSARENWGGSSYNEQFF
.	TRBV12-3/TRBV12-4	TRBJ2-7	many	TGTGCCAGCAGTCTAGGAACGGAACGGTACTTC	CASSLGTERYF
TRBD1	TRBV7-2	TRBJ1-1	many	TGTGCCAGCAGCCCGGGACAGGGGACTGAAGCTTTCTTT	CASSPGQGTEAFF
.	TRBV6-1	TRBJ2-3	many	TGTGCCAGCAGCCCAGTGGGCACAGATACGCAGTATTTT	CASSPVGTDTQYF
TRBD1	TRBV4-3	TRBJ1-1	.	TGCGCCAGCAGCCACCCGGGACAGGTTAACACTGAAGCTTTCTTT	CASSHPGQVNTEAFF
TRBD1	TRBV5-4	TRBJ1-4	many	TGTGCCAGCAGCGGGCCGGGACAGGGTGGGGAAAAACTGTTTTTT	CASSGPGQGGEKLFF
.	TRBV20-1	TRBJ1-1	many	TGCAGTGCTAGAGGGAGCTCATCAATGAACACTGAAGCTTTCTTT	CSARGSSSMNTEAFF
TRBD1	TRBV18	TRBJ1-1	.	TGTGCCAGCTCACCACCTCTTCGGACAGGGAACACTGAAGCTTTCTTT	CASSPPLRTGNTEAFF
.	TRBV7-9	TRBJ1-2	.	TGTGCCAGCAGCTTAGACCCGGGGTCTAACTATGGCTACACCTTC	CASSLDPGSNYGYTF
TRBD2	TRBV19	TRBJ2-7	.	TGTGCCAGTAGTAATCCTAGCGGGGGCTCCTACGAGCAGTACTTC	CASSNPSGGSYEQYF
TRBD2	TRBV7-2	TRBJ2-1	few	TGTGCCAGCAGCTTAGTGGGGTCTAGCGGGCTCTACAATGAGCAGTTCTTC	CASSLVGSSGLYNEQFF
TRBD1	TRBV11-2	TRBJ2-7	.	TGTGCCAGCAGCTCACACCCTTATCCGGGACAGGGATCGAACGAGCAGTACTTC	CASSSHPYPGQGSNEQYF
.	TRBV5-1	TRBJ2-3	many	TGCGCCAGCAGCAACCAGGGGTCGGATACGCAGTATTTT	CASSNQGSDTQYF
.	TRBV20-1	TRBJ1-2	.	TGCGGGGTTAATGTACAAGGCTATGGCTACACCTTC	CGVNVQGYGYTF
.	TRBV6-2/TRBV6-3	TRBJ2-5	few	TGTGCCAGCCGGGACCTGGGGGGGACCCAGTACTTC	CASRDLGGTQYF
TRBD1	TRBV5-5	TRBJ2-4	many	TGTGCCAGCAGAACCGCAGGGGGCCAAAACATTCAGTACTTC	CASRTAGGQNIQYF
TRBD1	TRBV7-9	TRBJ2-1	.	TGTGCCAGCAGCCCTGGGACAGGGTTAAGGGAGCAGTTCTTC	CASSPGTGLREQFF
.	TRBV20-1	TRBJ2-3	many	TGCAGTGCTAGAGATACCCTAGCTGATACGCAGTATTTT	CSARDTLADTQYF
.	TRBV6-2/TRBV6-3	TRBJ2-5	.	TGTGCCAGCAGTTTGGGGGGTTTTGGAGAGACCCAGTACTTC	CASSLGGFGETQYF
.	TRBV5-1	TRBJ2-2	many	TGCGCCAGCAAGGTAGCGGACACCGGGGAGCTGTTTTTT	CASKVADTGELFF
.	TRBV28	TRBJ1-2	many	TGTGCCAGCAGTCTGCCTAGTGGACTCTATGGCTACACCTTC	CASSLPSGLYGYTF
.	TRBV5-1	TRBJ2-3	few	TGCGCCAGCAGTTGGGGGGCAGGGTCCGATACGCAGTATTTT	CASSWGAGSDTQYF
.	TRBV5-1	TRBJ1-3	.	TGCGCCAGCAGCTTGGAGGTCTCCCTTACGGGTCCTGGAAACACCATATATTTT	CASSLEVSLTGPGNTIYF
.	TRBV7-2	TRBJ2-3	.	TGTGCCAGCAGCTTAGTAGCTAGCGACGTACTCGCAGATACGCAGTATTTT	CASSLVASDVLADTQYF